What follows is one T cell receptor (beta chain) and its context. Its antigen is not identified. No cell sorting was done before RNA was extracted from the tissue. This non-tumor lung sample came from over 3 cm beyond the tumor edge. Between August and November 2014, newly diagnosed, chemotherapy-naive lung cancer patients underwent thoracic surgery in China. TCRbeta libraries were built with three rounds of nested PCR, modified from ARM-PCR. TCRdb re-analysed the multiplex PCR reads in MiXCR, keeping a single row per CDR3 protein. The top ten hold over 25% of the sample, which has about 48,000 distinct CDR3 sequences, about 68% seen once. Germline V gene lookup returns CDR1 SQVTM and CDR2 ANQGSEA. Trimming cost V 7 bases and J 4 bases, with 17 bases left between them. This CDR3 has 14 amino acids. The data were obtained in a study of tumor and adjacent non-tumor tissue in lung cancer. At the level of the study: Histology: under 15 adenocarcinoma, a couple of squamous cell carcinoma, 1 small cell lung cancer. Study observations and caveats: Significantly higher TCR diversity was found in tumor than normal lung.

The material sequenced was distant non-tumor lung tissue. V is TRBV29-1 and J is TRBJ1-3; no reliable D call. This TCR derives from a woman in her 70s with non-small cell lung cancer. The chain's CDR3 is CSECGGEAGNTIYF. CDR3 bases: TGCAGCGAGTGTGGTGGGGAAGCAGGAAACACCATATATTTT.